What follows is one TCR beta chain and its context. Its specificity is unknown. A clone one base away is much larger, so this may be a read error. This entry comes from a study of tumor and adjacent non-tumor tissue in lung cancer. Overall study context: Patients were aged roughly 30 to 76, fewer than twelve men and about five women, stage I to III. Study-wide results and limits: TCR diversity was significantly greater in tumor than normal lung tissue.

TCRbeta libraries were built with three rounds of nested PCR, modified from ARM-PCR. TCRdb itself ran the multiplex PCR reads through MiXCR, one entry per CDR3 protein. The sample has about 67,000 distinct CDR3 sequences, more than 75% seen once. The germline V gene encodes CDR1 DFQATT and CDR2 SNEGSKA (reference sequence). The CDR3 consists of 13 residues. The template was RNA from unsorted bulk tissue. This non-tumor lung sample came from over 3 cm beyond the tumor edge. Donors were chemotherapy-naive, newly diagnosed lung cancer surgical patients in China, August–November 2014. The source is a man in his 60s with non-small cell lung cancer. Sequencing used distant non-tumor lung tissue. The chain links TRBV20-1 to TRBJ2-7; the match to TRBD2 covers 9 bases. The CDR3 sequence: CNASGTSSYEQYF. CDR3 bases: TGCAATGCTAGCGGGACAAGCTCCTACGAGCAGTACTTC.